This TCR beta chain was identified in a study of T cells in Graves' hyperthyroidism and ophthalmopathy. Background on the study: Before treatment of any kind, peripheral blood was taken at initial diagnosis. Regarding the study as a whole: A 13 V-J signature model discriminated ophthalmopathy versus stable hyperthyroidism.

This clonotype was seen a handful of times. Its antigen is unknown. Germline loops: CDR1 GTSNPN, CDR2 SVGIG (reference sequence). Trimming shortened V by 0 bases and J by 1 base, and 6 bases separated the two germline ends. The CDR3 contains 13 residues. Amplification of TCR beta CDR3 regions was performed using RNA transcripts as template. HTBI primers were used for first-round RT-PCR of the TCR CDR3. TCRdb passed the multiplex PCR reads through MiXCR, listing each CDR3 protein once. The repertoire holds roughly 580,000 distinct CDR3 sequences, with approximately 15% as singletons. It was at first hyperthyroidism diagnosis, before any ophthalmopathy symptoms, that the blood sample was taken. PBMCs came from 10 ml fresh peripheral blood.

The sample consisted of blood. This receptor was obtained from a young woman with Graves' hyperthyroidism that later progressed to Graves' ophthalmopathy. The chain is built from TRBV30 and TRBJ2-5; no reliable D call. CDR3 in amino acids: CAWSVSVQETQYF. In DNA, the CDR3 is TGTGCCTGGAGTGTCAGCGTCCAAGAGACCCAGTACTTC.